Detailed here is one T cell receptor beta chain. This specimen belongs to a study of shared T cell receptors in the human thymus. V lost 6 bases and J 6 bases, leaving 25 bases between the germline ends. CDR3 length equals 16 residues. CDR1 is SGHNT, CDR2 YYREEE, per germline (reference sequence). Some clones are missing from TCRdb's copy, which holds only in-frame ones; the method was immunoSEQ multiplex PCR. The profile shows 700,000 to 750,000 clones, around 85% of them singletons. These data also featured in a second study, about human thymus T cells.

The source is a girl under three years old with a congenital heart defect. Sequencing used thymocytes. The chain couples TRBV5-4 to TRBJ2-7; a possible D gene is TRBD1 (9 bases). The CDR3 sequence: CASNRCGGTGSCEQYF. Here the CDR3 DNA reads TGTGCCAGCAACAGATGCGGGGGGACAGGGAGTTGCGAGCAGTACTTC.